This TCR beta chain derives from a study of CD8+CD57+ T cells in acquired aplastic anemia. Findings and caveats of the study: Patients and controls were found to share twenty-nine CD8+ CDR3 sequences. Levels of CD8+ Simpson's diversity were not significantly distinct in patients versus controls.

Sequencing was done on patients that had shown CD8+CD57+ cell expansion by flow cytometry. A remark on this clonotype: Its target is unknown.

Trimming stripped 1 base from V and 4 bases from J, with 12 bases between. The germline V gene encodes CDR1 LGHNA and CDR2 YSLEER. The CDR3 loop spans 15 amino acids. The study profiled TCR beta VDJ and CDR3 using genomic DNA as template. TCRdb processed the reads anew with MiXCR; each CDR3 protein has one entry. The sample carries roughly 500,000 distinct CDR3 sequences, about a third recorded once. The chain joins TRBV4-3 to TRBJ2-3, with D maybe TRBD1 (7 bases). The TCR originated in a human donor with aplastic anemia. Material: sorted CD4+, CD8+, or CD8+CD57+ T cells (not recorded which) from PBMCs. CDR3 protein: CASSQVTRGADTQYF. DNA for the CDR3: TGCGCCAGCAGCCAAGTTACCAGGGGGGCAGATACGCAGTATTTT.